This T cell receptor (beta chain) emerged from a study of post-analysis software for immune sequencing data (dated by TCRdb to about 2015). The study in broad terms: Recorded disease courses included relapsing-remitting, secondary progressive and progressive-relapsing multiple sclerosis, with some patients lacking subtype annotation. A subset of samples was prepared in parallel using single-end sample barcoding, then pooled and co-amplified after Illumina adapter ligation. The patient repertoires were set against about 12 previously published healthy control repertoires from donors whose ages ranged from about 6 to 27 years. Here is what the overall study found, with its caveats: Compared with controls, multiple sclerosis patients had significantly lower normalized Chao1 diversity, a finding suggesting substantial peripheral T-cell clonal expansion. When samples were clustered directly using the F measure, samples prepared in the same batch co-clustered strongly, which prompted a batch-effect correction. Four to six TRBV segments, including TRBV5-6, TRBV5-1 and TRBV20-1, were significantly more frequent in patients than controls. The multiple sclerosis patient group was slightly younger than the control group.

TCR beta repertoires were profiled from peripheral blood of 13 young patients with multiple sclerosis to demonstrate the VDJtools post-analysis software. The patients with multiple sclerosis were children and adolescents between roughly 6 and 15 years of age. In regard to this clonotype: Its antigen specificity is not known. No per-base quality is available; no much larger clone lies one base away.

The library was obtained by PCR. The reads were generated on an Illumina HiSeq 2500. To reduce PCR and sequencing biases, unique molecular identifiers were built into the TCR beta cDNA libraries. Approximately 500,000 cDNA molecules were obtained per 1 to 10 million input T cells, so each molecule approximated one T cell. The patient libraries were prepared and sequenced with the same protocol used for the earlier healthy control dataset. Samples belonging to the same batch were prepared together, multiplexed and sequenced on a shared HiSeq lane. The study's own analysis went as follows. Raw barcoded reads were processed with MIGEC, discarding single-read molecular identifier groups before consensus assembly and CDR3 extraction. VDJtools was used for post-analysis of the clonotype tables, with diversity normalized by down-sampling every dataset to the smallest sample size. In repertoire overlap clustering, CDR3 amino acid sequences, but not nucleotide sequences, were matched to correct batch-related cross-sample contamination. The raw public reads went through TCRdb reprocessing: fastp at Q25, MiXCR clone calling, in-frame beta chains kept. Entries are consolidated by CDR3 protein sequence, retaining the most common genes and DNA. V and J calls and clone size were set by TCRdb, not the authors. The sample contains hundreds of thousands of distinct CDR3 sequences, 25% to 30% of them found a single time. The ten largest clones represent around 0.56% of the sample.

The CDR3 measures 13 amino acids from cysteine to phenylalanine. Only the CDR3 portion is preserved as DNA: 39 bases, with reading frame beginning at the first base. Trimming takes 6 bases from V and 4 bases from J, and the germline ends sit 11 bases apart. This sequence was found in a girl aged 10-17 years with multiple sclerosis. The sequence joins TRBV12-3 or TRBV12-4 to TRBJ2-3; TRBD2 is perhaps the D gene, given 5 matching bases. What was sequenced was blood. The CDR3 has the sequence CASSPAGADTQYF. Read as DNA, the sequence is TGTGCCAGCAGCCCGGCGGGCGCAGATACGCAGTATTTT.